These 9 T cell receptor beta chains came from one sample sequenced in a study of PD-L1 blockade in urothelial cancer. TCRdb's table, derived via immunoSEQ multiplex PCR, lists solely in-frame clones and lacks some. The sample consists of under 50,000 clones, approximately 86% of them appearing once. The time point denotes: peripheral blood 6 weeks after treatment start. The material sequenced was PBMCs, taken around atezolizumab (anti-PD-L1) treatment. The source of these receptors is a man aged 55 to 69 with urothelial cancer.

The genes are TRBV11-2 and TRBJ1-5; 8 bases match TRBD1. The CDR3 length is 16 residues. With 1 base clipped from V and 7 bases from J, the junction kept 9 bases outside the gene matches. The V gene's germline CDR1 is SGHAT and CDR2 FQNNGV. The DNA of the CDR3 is TGTGCCAGCAGCTTAGGGGTTCAGGGGGCGCGACAGCCCCAGCATTTT. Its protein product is CASSLGVQGARQPQHF.

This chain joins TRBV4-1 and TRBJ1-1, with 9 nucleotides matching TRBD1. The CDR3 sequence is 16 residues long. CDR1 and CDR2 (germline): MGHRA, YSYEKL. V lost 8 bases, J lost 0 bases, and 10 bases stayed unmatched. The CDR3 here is CASGSTGGYMNTEAFF. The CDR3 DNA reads TGCGCCAGCGGCTCGACAGGGGGATACATGAACACTGAAGCTTTCTTT.

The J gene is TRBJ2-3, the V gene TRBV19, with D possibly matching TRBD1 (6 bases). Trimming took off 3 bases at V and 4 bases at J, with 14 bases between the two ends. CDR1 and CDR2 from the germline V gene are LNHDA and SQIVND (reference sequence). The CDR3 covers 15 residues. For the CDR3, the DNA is TGTGCCAGTAGTATCGGCAGGGGTGGTCCAGATACGCAGTATTTT. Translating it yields CASSIGRGGPDTQYF.

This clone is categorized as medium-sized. Here the CDR3 reads CASSIVPAMYEQFF. The CDR3 DNA sequence: TGTGCCAGTAGTATAGTGCCAGCGATGTATGAGCAGTTCTTC. The chain carries TRBV19 and TRBJ2-1; D is ambiguous. The V gene lost 1 base and the J gene lost 8 bases, with 12 bases spanning the gap. The CDR3 covers 14 residues. Germline CDR1 reads LNHDA; CDR2 reads SQIVND (reference sequence).

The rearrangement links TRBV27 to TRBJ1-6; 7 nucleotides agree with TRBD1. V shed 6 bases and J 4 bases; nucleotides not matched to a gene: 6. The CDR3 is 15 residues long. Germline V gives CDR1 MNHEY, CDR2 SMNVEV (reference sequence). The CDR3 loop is CASSLEGQYNSPLHF. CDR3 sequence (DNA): TGTGCCAGCAGCTTAGAGGGACAGTATAATTCACCCCTCCACTTT.

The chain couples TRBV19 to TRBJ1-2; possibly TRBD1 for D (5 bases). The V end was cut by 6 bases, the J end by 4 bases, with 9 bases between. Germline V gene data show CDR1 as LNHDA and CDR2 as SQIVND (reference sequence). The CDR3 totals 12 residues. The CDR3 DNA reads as TGTGCCAGTAGGGAGCAGGGCTATGGCTACACCTTC. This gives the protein CASREQGYGYTF.

Written as DNA, the CDR3 is TGCAGCGTTGGGGCAGGGGACTATGGCTACACCTTC. Amino acids: CSVGAGDYGYTF. This chain uses TRBV29-1 with TRBJ1-2; the D gene is possibly TRBD1 (6 bases). Germline V CDR1 and CDR2: SQVTM, ANQGSEA. This CDR3 spans 12 amino acids. V gave up 4 bases and J gave up 3 bases, with 9 bases separating them.

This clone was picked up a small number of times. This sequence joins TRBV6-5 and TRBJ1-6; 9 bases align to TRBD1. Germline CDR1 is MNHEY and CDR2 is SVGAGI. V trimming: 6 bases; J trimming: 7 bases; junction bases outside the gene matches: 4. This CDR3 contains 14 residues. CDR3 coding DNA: TGTGCCAGCAGCCAGACAGGGGGAAATTCACCCCTCCACTTT. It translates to CASSQTGGNSPLHF.

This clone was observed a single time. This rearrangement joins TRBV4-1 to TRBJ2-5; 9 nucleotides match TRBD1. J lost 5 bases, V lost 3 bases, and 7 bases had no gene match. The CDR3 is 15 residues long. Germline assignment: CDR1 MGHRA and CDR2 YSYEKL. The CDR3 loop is CASSHGDRESETQYF. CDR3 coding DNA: TGCGCCAGCAGCCACGGGGACAGGGAATCTGAGACCCAGTACTTC.